This paragraph reports one T cell receptor beta chain. This sample stems from a study of blood T cell repertoires in COVID-19. Whole-study context: The samples span acute and convalescent COVID-19 from the United States, Italy and Spain.

The CDR3 runs to 15 residues. Per the germline V gene, CDR1 is SGHRS and CDR2 is YFSETQ. The V end was cut by 0 bases, the J end by 6 bases, with 14 bases between. The data were produced by immunoSEQ multiplex PCR, yet TCRdb's version contains in-frame clones alone and is incomplete. This table has 250,000 to 300,000 clones, approximately 87% appearing once. The chain combines TRBV5-1 with TRBJ2-3; D is uncertain. The source material was peripheral blood. The clonotype originates from a woman in her thirties with COVID-19, enrolled during active disease. CDR3 in amino acids: CASSLVKRPDDTQYF. CDR3 sequence (DNA): TGCGCCAGCAGCTTGGTAAAGAGGCCCGATGATACGCAGTATTTT.